The clone carrying this TCR beta chain was seen at least ten times. Its matching antigen is unknown. Unmatched junction bases numbered 6, after V lost 5 bases and J lost 4 bases. The CDR3 has 15 amino acids. Germline CDR1 reads SGHTA; CDR2 reads FQGNSA. Time point specified: pre-sensitization, week 0. Treatment: therapeutic diphenylcyclopropenone sensitization with weekly scalp DPC. Each CDR3 protein is one row after TCRdb ran MiXCR on the RACE reads. The sample includes 250,000 or so distinct CDR3 sequences, just under 8% of them seen just once. This specimen comes from a study of human T cells and chemical hapten exposure. Study-wide results and caveats: Counts of expanded TCRs at PT1 were positively correlated with patch test score. There were significantly more large CDR3 similarity clusters among expanded TCRs than among controls. With regard to DPC sensitization, TCRs above 1 in 1000 frequency did not change. Alopecia affecting every donor means their immune response may not match healthy people's.

Sequencing used whole blood, obtained in connection with sensitization to the hapten diphenylcyclopropenone (DPC). The chain joins TRBV7-2 to TRBJ1-2; 11 nucleotides line up with TRBD1. The receptor's source is a man aged 18 to 29 with alopecia areata. Some clones in this sample may be carry-over from other donors' samples. The CDR3 protein is CASSVGQGVIYGYTF. DNA for the CDR3: TGTGCCAGCAGCGTGGGACAGGGGGTAATCTATGGCTACACCTTC.